This T cell receptor beta chain was identified during a study of T cell repertoires in cytomegalovirus infection. Turning to the study itself: CMV infection plus the matching HLA type was flagged by public TCR beta signatures. Study outcomes and limitations: Summed public TCR beta family frequency identified CMV carriers bearing the relevant HLA. Dominant in the ex vivo response were TCR beta clonotypes restricted by HLA-C and specific for CMV.

The CDR3 has 15 amino acids. From germline, CDR1 is MNHNS and CDR2 SASEGT. V lost 6 bases, J lost 1 base, and 9 bases stayed unmatched. In TCRdb, the reads were re-called with MiXCR into one record per CDR3 protein. The table lists more than 90,000 distinct CDR3 sequences, roughly 9.1% of them singletons. This clonotype has at least ten counts. The target antigen is unknown. This chain uses TRBV6-1 with TRBJ2-7, with 7 bases identical to TRBD2. This clonotype originated in a human donor in good health (CMV status not recorded). Some clones in this sample may be carry-over from other donors' samples. What was sequenced was PBMCs, sequenced either directly or after in vitro stimulation (not recorded which). The DNA of the CDR3 is TGTGCCAGCAGGAAACCTAGCGGATGGTCCTACGAGCAGTACTTC. Its translation: CASRKPSGWSYEQYF.